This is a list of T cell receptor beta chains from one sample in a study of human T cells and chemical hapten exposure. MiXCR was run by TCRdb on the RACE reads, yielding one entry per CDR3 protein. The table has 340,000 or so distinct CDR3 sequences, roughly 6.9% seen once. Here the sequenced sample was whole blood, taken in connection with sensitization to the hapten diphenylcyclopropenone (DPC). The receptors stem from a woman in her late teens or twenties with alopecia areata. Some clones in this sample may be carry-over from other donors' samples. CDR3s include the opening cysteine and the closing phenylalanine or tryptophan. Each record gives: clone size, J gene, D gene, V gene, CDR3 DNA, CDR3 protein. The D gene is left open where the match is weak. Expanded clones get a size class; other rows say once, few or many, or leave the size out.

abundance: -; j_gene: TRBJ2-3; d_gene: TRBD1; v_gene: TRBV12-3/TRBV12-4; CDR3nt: TGTGCCAGCAGTGTGAAATACGGTCGGCAGGGGGTAGGAGATACGCAGTATTTT; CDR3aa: CASSVKYGRQGVGDTQYF
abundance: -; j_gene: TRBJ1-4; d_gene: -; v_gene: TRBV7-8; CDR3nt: TGTGCCAGCAGCTTAAGTGATAGTCATGAAAAACTGTTTTTT; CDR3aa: CASSLSDSHEKLFF
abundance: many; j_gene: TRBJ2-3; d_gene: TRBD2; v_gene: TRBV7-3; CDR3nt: TGTGCCAGCAGCTACCGGGGAGCGGGGGGAGCCACAGATACGCAGTATTTT; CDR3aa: CASSYRGAGGATDTQYF
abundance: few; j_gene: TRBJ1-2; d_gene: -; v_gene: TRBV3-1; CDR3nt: TGTGCCAGCAGCCTTACCTCCGGGACTGATGGCTACACCTTC; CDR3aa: CASSLTSGTDGYTF
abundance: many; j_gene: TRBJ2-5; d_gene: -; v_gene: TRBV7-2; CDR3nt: TGTGCCAGCAGCCCCCGGCGGGAAAAAGAGACCCAGTACTTC; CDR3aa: CASSPRREKETQYF
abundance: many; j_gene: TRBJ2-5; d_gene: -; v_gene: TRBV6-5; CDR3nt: TGTGCCAGCAGTTACTATGCGGGGCAAGAGACCCAGTACTTC; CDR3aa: CASSYYAGQETQYF
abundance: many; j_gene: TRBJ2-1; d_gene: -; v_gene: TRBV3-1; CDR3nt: TGTGCCAGCAGCCAAGCATGGGGCAATGAGCAGTTCTTC; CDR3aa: CASSQAWGNEQFF
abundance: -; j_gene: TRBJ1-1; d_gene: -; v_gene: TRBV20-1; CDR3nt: TGCAGTGCTAGCCCGACAGTCAACATGAACACTGAAGCTTTCTTT; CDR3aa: CSASPTVNMNTEAFF
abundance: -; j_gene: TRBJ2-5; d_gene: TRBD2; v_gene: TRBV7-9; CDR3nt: TGTGCCAGCAGCTTTGACGGGACTAGGGCGGGGACCCAGTACTTC; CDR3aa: CASSFDGTRAGTQYF
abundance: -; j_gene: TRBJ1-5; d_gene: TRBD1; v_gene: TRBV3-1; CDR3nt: TGTGCCAGCAGCCAATTTCCGACAGGGGCGTCCCAGCATTTT; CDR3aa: CASSQFPTGASQHF
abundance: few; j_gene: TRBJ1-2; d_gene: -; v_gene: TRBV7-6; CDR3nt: TGTGCCAGCAGCTTCAGTCTGAAGGGCGGTGGCTACACCTTC; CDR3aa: CASSFSLKGGGYTF
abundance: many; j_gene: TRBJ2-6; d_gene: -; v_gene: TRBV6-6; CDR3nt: TGTGCCTCATTAGGGGAAAAGATTTTATTATCTGGGGCCAACGTCCTGACTTTC; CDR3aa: CASLGEKILLSGANVLTF
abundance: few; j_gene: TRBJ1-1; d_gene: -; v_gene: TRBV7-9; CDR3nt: TGTGCCAGCAGCTTAGGATACACTGAAGCTTTCTTT; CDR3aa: CASSLGYTEAFF
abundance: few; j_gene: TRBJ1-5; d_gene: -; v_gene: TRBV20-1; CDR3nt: TGCAGTGCTAGTTATGAAAGGGAGGATCAGCCCCAGCATTTT; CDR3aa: CSASYEREDQPQHF
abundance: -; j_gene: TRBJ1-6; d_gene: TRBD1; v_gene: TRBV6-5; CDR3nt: TGTGCCAGCAGCCGACAGGGCCATGATAATTCACCCCTCCACTTT; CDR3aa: CASSRQGHDNSPLHF
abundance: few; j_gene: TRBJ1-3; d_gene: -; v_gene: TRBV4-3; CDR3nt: TGCGCCAGCAGCCAAGAACCACAGGGCAAAGTCTCTGGAAACACCATATATTTT; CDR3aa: CASSQEPQGKVSGNTIYF
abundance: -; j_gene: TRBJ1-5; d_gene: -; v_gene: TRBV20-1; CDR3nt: TGCAGTGCTAGTCCGCGAAACAATCAGCCCCAGCATTTT; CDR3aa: CSASPRNNQPQHF
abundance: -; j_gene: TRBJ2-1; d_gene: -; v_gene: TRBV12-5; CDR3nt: TGTGCTAGTGGTTTGGTTGGTAGCCCTAGATCCTACAATGAGCAGTTCTTC; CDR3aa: CASGLVGSPRSYNEQFF
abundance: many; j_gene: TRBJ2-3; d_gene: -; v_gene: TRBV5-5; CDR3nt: TGTGCCAGCAGCTTTATCACAGGGAGACCAGATACGCAGTATTTT; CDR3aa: CASSFITGRPDTQYF
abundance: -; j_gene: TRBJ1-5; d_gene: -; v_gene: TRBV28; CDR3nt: TGTGCCAGCACCGCGGACTGGGTCCAGGGTCAGCCCCAGCATTTT; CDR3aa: CASTADWVQGQPQHF
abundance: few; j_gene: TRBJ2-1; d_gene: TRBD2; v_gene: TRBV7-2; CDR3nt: TGTGCCAGCAGCTTAGCGGGGGGGTTCAGCTCCTACAATGAGCAGTTCTTC; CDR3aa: CASSLAGGFSSYNEQFF
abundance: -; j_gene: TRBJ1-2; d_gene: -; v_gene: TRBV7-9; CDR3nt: TGTGCCAGCAGCTTAGCCCTTGGGGCGGACCGGCTCTATGGCTACACCTTC; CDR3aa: CASSLALGADRLYGYTF
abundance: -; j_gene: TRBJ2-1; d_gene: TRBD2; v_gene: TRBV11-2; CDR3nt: TGTGCCAGCAGCTTAAGGCGGGGGGGCCTCGGTGAGCAGTTCTTC; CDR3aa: CASSLRRGGLGEQFF
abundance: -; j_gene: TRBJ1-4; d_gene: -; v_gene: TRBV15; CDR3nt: TGTGCCACCAGCAGAGACAGGGGAGGTGAAAAACTGTTTTTT; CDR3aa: CATSRDRGGEKLFF
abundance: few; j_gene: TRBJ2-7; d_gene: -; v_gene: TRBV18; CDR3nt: TGTGCCAGCTCCGTCGAGAGGTCCTACGAGCAGTACTTC; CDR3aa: CASSVERSYEQYF
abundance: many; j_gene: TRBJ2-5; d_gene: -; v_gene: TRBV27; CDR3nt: TGTGCCAGCAGTTTTCGAGACCCCCGGCAGAGAGAGACCCAGTACTTC; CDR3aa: CASSFRDPRQRETQYF
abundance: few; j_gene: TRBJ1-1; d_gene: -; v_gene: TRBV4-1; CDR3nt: TGCGCCAGCAGCCAAGAAGTGGACACTGAAGCTTTCTTT; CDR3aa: CASSQEVDTEAFF
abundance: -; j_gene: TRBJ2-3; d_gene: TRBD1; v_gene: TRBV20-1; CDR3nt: TGCAGTGCCACCCGAGACAGGGGGCGCGGAGATACGCAGTATTTT; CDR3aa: CSATRDRGRGDTQYF
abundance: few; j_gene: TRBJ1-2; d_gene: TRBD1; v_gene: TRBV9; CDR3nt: TGTGCCAGCAGCAAAAATACAGGGGCGAATGGCTACACCTTC; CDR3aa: CASSKNTGANGYTF
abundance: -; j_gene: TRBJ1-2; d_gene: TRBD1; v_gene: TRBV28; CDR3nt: TGTGCCAGCAGTTTACCACAGGGGTACACCTTC; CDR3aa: CASSLPQGYTF
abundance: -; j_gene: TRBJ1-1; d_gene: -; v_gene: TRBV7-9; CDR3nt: TGTGCCAGCAATCCGACGGAAATGGCTGAAGCTTTCTTT; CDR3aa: CASNPTEMAEAFF
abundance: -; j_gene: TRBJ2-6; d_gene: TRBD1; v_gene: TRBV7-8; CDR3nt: TGTGCCAGCAGCCCGAGGAGACAGGGCTTCTCTGGGGCCAACGTCCTGACTTTC; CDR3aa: CASSPRRQGFSGANVLTF
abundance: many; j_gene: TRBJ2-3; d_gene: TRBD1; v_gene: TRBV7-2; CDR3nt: TGTGCCAGCAGCCCTAGCCCCGGGACAGGGCCTACGAACACAGATACGCAGTATTTT; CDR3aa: CASSPSPGTGPTNTDTQYF
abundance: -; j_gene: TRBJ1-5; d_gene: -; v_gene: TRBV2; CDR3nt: TGTGCCAGCAGTGGGGGAGCGACCGGCCATCAGCCCCAGCATTTT; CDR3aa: CASSGGATGHQPQHF
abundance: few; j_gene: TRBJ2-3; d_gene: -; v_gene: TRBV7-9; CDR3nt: TGTGCCAGCAGCCAAGACAGGCCTAGCACAGATACGCAGTATTTT; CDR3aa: CASSQDRPSTDTQYF
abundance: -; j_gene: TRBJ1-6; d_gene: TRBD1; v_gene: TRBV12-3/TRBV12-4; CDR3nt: TGTGCCAGCACCCAGGGGGGACAAGGATATAATTCACCCCTCCACTTT; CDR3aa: CASTQGGQGYNSPLHF
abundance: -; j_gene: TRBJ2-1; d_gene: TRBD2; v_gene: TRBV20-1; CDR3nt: TGCAGTGGGCGAAACGTTCATGGAGCGGGGGGCAATGAGCAGTTCTTC; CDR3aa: CSGRNVHGAGGNEQFF
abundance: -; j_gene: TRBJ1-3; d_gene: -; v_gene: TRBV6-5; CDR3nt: TGTGCCAGCACCAAACCGGGGTTAAACACCATATATTTT; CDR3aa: CASTKPGLNTIYF
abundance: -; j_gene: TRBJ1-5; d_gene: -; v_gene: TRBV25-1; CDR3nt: TGTGCCAGCAGTGTTTTTGGGTTGAATCAGCCCCAGCATTTT; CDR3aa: CASSVFGLNQPQHF
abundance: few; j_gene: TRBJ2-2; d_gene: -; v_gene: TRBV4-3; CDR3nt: TGCGCCAGCAGCCAAGTTACCGGGATTGAACTCGGGGAGCTGTTTTTT; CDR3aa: CASSQVTGIELGELFF
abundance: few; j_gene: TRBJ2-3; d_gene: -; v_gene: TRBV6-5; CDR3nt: TGTGCCAGCAGCCTGGATCGGCGGACCACAGATACGCAGTATTTT; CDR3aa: CASSLDRRTTDTQYF
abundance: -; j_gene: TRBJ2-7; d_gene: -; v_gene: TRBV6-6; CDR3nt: TGTGCCAGCAGTCCCCAGACGAGCGGGCTGGGGTCCGAGCAGTACTTC; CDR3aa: CASSPQTSGLGSEQYF
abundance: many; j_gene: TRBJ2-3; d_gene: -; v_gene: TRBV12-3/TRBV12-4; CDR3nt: TGTGCCAGCAGCCCTGACCATACGCAGTATTTT; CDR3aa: CASSPDHTQYF
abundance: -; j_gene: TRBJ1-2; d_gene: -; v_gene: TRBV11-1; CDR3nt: TGTGCCAGCAGCTTAGAAGGGACGGTCTATGGCTACACCTTC; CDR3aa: CASSLEGTVYGYTF
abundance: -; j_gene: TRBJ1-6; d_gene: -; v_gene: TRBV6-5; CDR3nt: TGTGCCAGCAGTTACCGCCAACCGCCGGAATCACCCCTCCACTTT; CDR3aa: CASSYRQPPESPLHF
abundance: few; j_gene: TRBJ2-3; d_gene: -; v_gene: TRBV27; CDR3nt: TGTGCCAGCAGTTCCTACCGGTTGGACAGTAACACAGATACGCAGTATTTT; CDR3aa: CASSSYRLDSNTDTQYF
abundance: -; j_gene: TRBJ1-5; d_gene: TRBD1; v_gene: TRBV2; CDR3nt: TGTGCCAGCAGTGGGACAGGCGTCCCTGGGCAGCCCCAGCATTTT; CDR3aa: CASSGTGVPGQPQHF
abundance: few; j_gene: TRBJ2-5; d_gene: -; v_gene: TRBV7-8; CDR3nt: TGTGCCAGCAGCCCTACACAGGGTCCGAGAGAGACCCAGTACTTC; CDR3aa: CASSPTQGPRETQYF
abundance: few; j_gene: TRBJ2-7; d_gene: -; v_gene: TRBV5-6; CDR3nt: TGTGCCAGCAGCTCACTGGGGAAGAGGACCTACGAGCAGTACTTC; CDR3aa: CASSSLGKRTYEQYF
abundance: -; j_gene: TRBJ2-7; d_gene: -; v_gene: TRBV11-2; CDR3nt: TGTGCCAGCAGCTTAGACCGGGACGGAGCCTACGAGCAGTACTTC; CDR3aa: CASSLDRDGAYEQYF
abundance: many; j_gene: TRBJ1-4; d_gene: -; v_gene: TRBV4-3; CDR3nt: TGCGCCAGCAGCCCAGGTAGTGGGGCTAATGAAAAACTGTTTTTT; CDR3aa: CASSPGSGANEKLFF
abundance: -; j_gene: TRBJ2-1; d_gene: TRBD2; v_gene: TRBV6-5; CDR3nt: TGTGCCAGCGGACTATCTAGCGGGGGTCCCAATGAGCAGTTCTTC; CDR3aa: CASGLSSGGPNEQFF
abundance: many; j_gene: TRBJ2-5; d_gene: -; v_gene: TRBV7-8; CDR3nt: TGTGCCAGCAGCTTAGTTGGAGGGTTAGAGACCCAGTACTTC; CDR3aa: CASSLVGGLETQYF